This T cell receptor beta chain emerged from a study of T cells in localized non-small cell lung cancer. This clone is deemed large. The antigen is unknown. Study-wide findings and caveats: Longer overall survival was linked to higher blood T cell density. The greatest T cell clonality was found in uninvolved adjacent lung (higher than in tumor).

This CDR3 has 13 residues. V was pared by 11 bases and J by 1 base, with 6 bases of the junction left unmatched. CDR1 and CDR2 from the germline V gene are LNHDA and SQIVND (reference sequence). Some clones are missing from TCRdb's copy, which holds only in-frame ones; the method was immunoSEQ multiplex PCR. The sample has 2,000 to 2,500 clones, 21% seen once. The clonotype was recovered from a man aged 35-75 years with stage I lung adenocarcinoma. The sequenced sample was lung tumor tissue, obtained before any cancer treatment. The chain joins TRBV19 to TRBJ2-3, with TRBD1 matching 7 bases. The CDR3 spells CAAGQEGTDTQYF. In nucleotides, the CDR3 is TGTGCCGCCGGACAGGAAGGCACAGATACGCAGTATTTT.